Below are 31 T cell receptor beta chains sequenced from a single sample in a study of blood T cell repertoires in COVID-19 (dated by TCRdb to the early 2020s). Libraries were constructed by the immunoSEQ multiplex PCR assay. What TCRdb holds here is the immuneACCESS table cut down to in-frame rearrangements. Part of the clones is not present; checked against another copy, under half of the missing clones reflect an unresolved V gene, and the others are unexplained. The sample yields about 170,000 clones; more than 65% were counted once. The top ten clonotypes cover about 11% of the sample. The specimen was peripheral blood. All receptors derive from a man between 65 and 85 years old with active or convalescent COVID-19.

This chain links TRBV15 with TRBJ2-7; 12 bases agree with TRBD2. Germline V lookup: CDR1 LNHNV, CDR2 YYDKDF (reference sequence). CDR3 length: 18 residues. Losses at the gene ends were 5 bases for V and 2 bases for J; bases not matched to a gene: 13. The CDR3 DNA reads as TGTGCCACCAGCCCGACTAGCGGGAGTCAGTTTTCAGCCTACGAGCAGTACTTC. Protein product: CATSPTSGSQFSAYEQYF.

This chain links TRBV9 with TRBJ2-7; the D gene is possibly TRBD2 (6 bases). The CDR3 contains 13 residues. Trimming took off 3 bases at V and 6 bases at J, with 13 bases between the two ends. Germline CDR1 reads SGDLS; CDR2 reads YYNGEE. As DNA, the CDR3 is TGTGCCAGCAGCGACGGGACTTTGGGCGAGCAGTACTTC. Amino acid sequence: CASSDGTLGEQYF.

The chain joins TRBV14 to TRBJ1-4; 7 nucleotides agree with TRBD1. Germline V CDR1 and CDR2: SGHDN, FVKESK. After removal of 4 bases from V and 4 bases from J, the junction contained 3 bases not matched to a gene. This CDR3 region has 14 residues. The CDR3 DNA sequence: TGTGCCAGCAGCCCGGGACAGAGTAATGAAAAACTGTTTTTT. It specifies CASSPGQSNEKLFF.

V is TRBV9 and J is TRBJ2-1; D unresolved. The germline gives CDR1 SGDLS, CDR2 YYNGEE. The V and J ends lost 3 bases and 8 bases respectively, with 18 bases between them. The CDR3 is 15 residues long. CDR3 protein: CASSASPTVSDEQFF. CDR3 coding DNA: TGTGCCAGCAGCGCCTCTCCCACAGTCTCCGATGAGCAGTTCTTC.

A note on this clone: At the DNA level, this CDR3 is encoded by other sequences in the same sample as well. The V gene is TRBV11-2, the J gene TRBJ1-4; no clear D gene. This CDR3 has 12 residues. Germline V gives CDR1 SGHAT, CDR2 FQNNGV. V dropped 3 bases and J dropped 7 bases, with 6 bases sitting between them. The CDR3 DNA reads TGTGCCAGCAGCTTGTCCGGTGAAAAACTGTTTTTT. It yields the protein CASSLSGEKLFF.

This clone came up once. The CDR3 is CASSSRDTYTGELFF. The CDR3 DNA follows: TGTGCCAGCAGCTCCCGGGACACCTACACCGGGGAGCTGTTTTTT. The V call is TRBV7-6, the J call TRBJ2-2; D may be TRBD1 (6 bases). The CDR3 is 15 amino acids. CDR1 and CDR2 from the germline V gene are SGHVS and FNYEAQ. Trimming shortened V by 4 bases and J by 3 bases, and 12 bases separated the two germline ends.

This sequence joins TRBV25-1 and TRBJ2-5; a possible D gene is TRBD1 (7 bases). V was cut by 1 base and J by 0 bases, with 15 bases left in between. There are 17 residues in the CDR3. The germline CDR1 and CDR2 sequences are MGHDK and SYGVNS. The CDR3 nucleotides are TGTGCCAGCAGTGAATTGGGCGGGACAGCAGACCAAGAGACCCAGTACTTC. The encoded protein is CASSELGGTADQETQYF.

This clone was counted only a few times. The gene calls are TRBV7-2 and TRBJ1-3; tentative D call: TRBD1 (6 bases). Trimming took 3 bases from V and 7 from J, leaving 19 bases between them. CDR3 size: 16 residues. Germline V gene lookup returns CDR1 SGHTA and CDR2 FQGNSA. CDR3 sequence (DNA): TGTGCCAGCAGCTTTACAGGGCCCATGTCTCGGAACACCATATATTTT. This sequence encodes CASSFTGPMSRNTIYF.

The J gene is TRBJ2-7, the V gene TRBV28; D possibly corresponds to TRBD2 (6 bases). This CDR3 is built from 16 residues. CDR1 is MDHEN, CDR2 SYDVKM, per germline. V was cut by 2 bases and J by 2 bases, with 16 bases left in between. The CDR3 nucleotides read TGTGCCAGCAGTTTACAAAGCGGAGGGGATGCCTACGAGCAGTACTTC. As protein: CASSLQSGGDAYEQYF.

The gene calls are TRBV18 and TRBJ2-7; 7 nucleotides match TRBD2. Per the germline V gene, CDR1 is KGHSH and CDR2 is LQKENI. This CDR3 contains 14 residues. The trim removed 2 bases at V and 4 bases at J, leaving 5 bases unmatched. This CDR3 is CASSPRDYGYEQYF. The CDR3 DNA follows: TGTGCCAGCTCACCAAGGGACTATGGGTACGAGCAGTACTTC.

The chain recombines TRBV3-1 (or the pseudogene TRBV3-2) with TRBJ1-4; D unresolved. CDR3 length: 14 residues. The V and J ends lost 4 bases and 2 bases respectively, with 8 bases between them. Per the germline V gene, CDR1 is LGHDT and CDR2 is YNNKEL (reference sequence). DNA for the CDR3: TGTGCCAGCAGCCTTCGGGGTACTAATGAAAAACTGTTTTTT. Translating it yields CASSLRGTNEKLFF.

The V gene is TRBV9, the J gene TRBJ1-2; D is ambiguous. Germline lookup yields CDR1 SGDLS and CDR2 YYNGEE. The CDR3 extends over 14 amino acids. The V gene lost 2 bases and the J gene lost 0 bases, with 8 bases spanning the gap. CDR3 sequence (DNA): TGTGCCAGCAGCGTCCTATCTACTAACTATGGCTACACCTTC. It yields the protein CASSVLSTNYGYTF. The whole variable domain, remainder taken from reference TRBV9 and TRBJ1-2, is DSGVTQTPKHLITATGQRVTLRCSPRSGDLSVYWYQQSLDQGLQFLIQYYNGEERAKGNILERFSAQQFPDLHSELNLSSLELGDSALYFCASSVLSTNYGYTFGSGTRLTVV.

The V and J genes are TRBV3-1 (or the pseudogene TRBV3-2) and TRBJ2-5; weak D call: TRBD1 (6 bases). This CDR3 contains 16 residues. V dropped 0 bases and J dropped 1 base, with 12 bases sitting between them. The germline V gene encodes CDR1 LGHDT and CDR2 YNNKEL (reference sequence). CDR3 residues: CASSQDVQGIQETQYF. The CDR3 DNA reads TGTGCCAGCAGCCAAGATGTGCAGGGGATCCAAGAGACCCAGTACTTC.

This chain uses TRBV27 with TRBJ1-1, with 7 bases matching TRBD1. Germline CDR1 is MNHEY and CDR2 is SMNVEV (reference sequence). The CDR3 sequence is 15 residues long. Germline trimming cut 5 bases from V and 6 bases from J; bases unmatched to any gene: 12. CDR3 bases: TGTGCCAGCAGTACCCTTCGACAGGGTAAGTCTGAAGCTTTCTTT. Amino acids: CASSTLRQGKSEAFF.

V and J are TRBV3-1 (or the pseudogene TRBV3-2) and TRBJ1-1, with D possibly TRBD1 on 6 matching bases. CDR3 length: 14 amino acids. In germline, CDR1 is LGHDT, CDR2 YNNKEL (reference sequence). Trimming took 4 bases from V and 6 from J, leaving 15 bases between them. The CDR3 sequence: CASSLTRGGAEAFF. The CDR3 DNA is TGTGCCAGCAGCCTAACAAGAGGGGGGGCTGAAGCTTTCTTT.

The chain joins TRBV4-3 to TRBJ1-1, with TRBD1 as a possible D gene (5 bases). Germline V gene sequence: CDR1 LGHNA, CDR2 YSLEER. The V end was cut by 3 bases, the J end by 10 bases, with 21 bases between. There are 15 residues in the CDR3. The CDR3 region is CASSQGDAGRLGAFF. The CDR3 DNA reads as TGCGCCAGCAGCCAGGGGGACGCGGGGCGCTTGGGAGCTTTCTTT.

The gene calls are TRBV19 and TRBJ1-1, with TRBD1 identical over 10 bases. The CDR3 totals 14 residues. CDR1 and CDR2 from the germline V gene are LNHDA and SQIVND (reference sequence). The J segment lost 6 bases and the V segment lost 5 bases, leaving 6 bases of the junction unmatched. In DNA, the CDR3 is TGTGCCAGTAGTGAGGACAGGGGGAGGTCTGAAGCTTTCTTT. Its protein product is CASSEDRGRSEAFF.

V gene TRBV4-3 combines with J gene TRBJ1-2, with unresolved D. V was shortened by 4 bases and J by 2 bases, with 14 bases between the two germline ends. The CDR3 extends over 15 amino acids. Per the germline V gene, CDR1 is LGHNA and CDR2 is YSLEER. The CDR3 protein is CASSPRPDSNYGYTF. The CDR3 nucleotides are TGCGCCAGCAGCCCGCGGCCAGACTCCAACTATGGCTACACCTTC.

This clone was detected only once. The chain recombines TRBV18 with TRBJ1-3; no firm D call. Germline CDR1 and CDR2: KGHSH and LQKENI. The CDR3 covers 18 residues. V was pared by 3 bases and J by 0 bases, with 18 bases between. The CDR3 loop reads CASSPAGSGIVSGNTIYF. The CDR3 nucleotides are TGTGCCAGCTCACCGGCCGGGAGCGGTATTGTCTCTGGAAACACCATATATTTT.

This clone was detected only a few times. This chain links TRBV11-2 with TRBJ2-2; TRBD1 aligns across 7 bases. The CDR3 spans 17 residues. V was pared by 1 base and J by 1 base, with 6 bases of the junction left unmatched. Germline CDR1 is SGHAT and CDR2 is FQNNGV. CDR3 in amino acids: CASSLGSWDRNTGELFF. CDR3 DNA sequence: TGTGCCAGCAGCTTAGGGTCTTGGGACAGGAACACCGGGGAGCTGTTTTTT.

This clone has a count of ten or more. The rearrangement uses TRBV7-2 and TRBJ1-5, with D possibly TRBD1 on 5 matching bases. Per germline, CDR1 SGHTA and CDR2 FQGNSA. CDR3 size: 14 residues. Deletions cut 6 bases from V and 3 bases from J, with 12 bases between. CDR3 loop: CASRPDTYNQPQHF. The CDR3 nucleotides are TGTGCCAGCAGACCGGACACTTACAATCAGCCCCAGCATTTT. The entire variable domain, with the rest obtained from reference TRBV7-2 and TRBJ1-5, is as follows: GAGVSQSPSNKVTEKGKDVELRCDPISGHTALYWYRQSLGQGLEFLIYFQGNSAPDKSGLPSDRFSAERTGGSVSTLTIQRTQQEDSAVYLCASRPDTYNQPQHFGDGTRLSIL.

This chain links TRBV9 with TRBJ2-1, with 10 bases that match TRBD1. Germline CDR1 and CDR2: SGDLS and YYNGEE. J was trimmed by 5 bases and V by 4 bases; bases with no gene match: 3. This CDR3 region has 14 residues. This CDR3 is CASSPGQGDNEQFF. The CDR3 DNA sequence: TGTGCCAGCAGCCCAGGACAGGGGGACAATGAGCAGTTCTTC. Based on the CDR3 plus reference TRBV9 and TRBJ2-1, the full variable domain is DSGVTQTPKHLITATGQRVTLRCSPRSGDLSVYWYQQSLDQGLQFLIQYYNGEERAKGNILERFSAQQFPDLHSELNLSSLELGDSALYFCASSPGQGDNEQFFGPGTRLTVL.

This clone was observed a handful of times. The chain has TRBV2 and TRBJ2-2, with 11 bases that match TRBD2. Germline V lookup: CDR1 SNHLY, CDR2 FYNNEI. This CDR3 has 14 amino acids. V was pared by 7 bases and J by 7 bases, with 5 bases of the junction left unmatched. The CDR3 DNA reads TGTGCCAGCACCCTGACTAGCGGGGTCGGGGAGCTGTTTTTT. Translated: CASTLTSGVGELFF.

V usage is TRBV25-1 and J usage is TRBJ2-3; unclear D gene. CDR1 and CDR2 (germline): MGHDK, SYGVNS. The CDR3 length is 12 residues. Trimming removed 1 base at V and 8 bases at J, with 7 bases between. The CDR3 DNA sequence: TGTGCCAGCAGTGAATTTGGCGGTACGCAGTATTTT. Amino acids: CASSEFGGTQYF.

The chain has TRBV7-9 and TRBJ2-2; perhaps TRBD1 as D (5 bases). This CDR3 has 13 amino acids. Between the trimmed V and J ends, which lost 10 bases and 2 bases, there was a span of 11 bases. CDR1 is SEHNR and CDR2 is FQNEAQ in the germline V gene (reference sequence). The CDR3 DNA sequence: TGTGCCATGGAGACAGTAAACACCGGGGAGCTGTTTTTT. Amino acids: CAMETVNTGELFF.

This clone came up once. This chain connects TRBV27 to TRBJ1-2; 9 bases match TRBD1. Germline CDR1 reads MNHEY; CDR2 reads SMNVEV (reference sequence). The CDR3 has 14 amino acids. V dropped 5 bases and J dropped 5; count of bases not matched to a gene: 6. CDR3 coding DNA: TGTGCCAGCAGTCCCCGGACAGGGGAGTATGGCTACACCTTC. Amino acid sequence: CASSPRTGEYGYTF.

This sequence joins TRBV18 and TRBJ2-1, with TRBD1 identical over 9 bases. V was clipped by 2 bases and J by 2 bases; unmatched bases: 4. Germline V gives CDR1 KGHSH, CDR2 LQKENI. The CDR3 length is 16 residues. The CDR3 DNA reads TGTGCCAGCTCACCAGGTGACAGGGGGGCCTACAATGAGCAGTTCTTC. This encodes CASSPGDRGAYNEQFF.

The CDR3 here is CSVPTGTGTTNYGYTF. The CDR3 DNA reads TGCAGCGTACCCACCGGGACAGGAACAACTAACTATGGCTACACCTTC. This sequence joins TRBV29-1 and TRBJ1-2, with 8 bases fitting TRBD1. CDR3 length: 16 amino acids. V lost 6 bases to trimming and J lost 0 bases; unmatched junction nucleotides: 12. CDR1 SQVTM and CDR2 ANQGSEA come from the germline V gene.

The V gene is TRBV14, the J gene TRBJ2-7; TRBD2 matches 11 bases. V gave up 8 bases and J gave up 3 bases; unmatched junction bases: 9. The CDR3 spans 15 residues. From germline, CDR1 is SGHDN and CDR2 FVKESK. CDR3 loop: CASGTGTSGFYEQYF. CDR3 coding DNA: TGTGCCAGCGGCACTGGGACTAGCGGTTTCTACGAGCAGTACTTC.

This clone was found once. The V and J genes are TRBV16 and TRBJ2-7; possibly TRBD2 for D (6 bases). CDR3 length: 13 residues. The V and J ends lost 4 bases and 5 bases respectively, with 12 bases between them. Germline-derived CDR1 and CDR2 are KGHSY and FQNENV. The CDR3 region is CASSRDLMNEQYF. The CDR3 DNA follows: TGTGCCAGCAGCCGGGACTTGATGAACGAGCAGTACTTC.

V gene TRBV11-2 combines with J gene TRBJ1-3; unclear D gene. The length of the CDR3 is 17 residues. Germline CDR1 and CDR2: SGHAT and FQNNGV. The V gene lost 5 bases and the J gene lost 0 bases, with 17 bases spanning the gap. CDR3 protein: CASSPPGRSVSGNTIYF. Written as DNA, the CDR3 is TGTGCCAGCAGCCCCCCCGGGAGGAGCGTCTCTGGAAACACCATATATTTT.